This T cell receptor beta chain was retrieved from a study of T cells in Graves' hyperthyroidism and ophthalmopathy (dated by TCRdb to the late 2010s). About the investigation overall: Peripheral blood was collected at initial diagnosis, before any treatment. To identify TCR V-J signatures that set the groups apart, the researchers used a discovery cohort of 95 to 100 patients, made up of around 40 with Graves' ophthalmopathy and about 55 with stable Graves' hyperthyroidism. Prospective prediction of ophthalmopathy was tested in an independent validation cohort of under 20 hyperthyroidism patients and 17 patients who later progressed to ophthalmopathy. For training and testing, the 100 or so patients in the discovery cohort were randomly divided in a 7:3 ratio. In addition, the study compared T-cell repertoires in thyroid tissue and in blood from about six Graves' hyperthyroidism patients. After sampling, hyperthyroidism patients received methimazole starting at 30 mg daily, and ophthalmopathy patients received high-dose intravenous methylprednisolone. TCR Vbeta CDR3 sequencing of 120 to 150 peripheral blood samples (more than 40 ophthalmopathy, 75 to 85 hyperthyroidism and approximately 17 progressor patients) is reported in the paper. Findings and caveats that apply to the study as a whole: In validation, the model predicted progression to ophthalmopathy a median of around six months before onset, with over 55% sensitivity and 72.22% specificity. A model built on a 13 V-J signature distinguished ophthalmopathy from stable hyperthyroidism, reaching 87.88% sensitivity and under 84% specificity in cross-validation and 80%/75% in testing. No statistical method was used to set the sample size in advance, and investigators knew the group allocation. Most expanded thyroid clonotypes (frequency above 0.001) were also found in blood, which suggests that blood repertoires may mirror thyroid immune responses.

Stable Graves' hyperthyroidism was defined as the absence of progression to ophthalmopathy over 18 months of follow-up. The hyperthyroidism patients were between 18 and 65 years old and newly diagnosed, with a disease duration of less than 2 months. Patients with uncontrolled infections, other autoimmune diseases, pregnancy or lactation were excluded. Diagnoses were established on the basis of clinical symptoms, serum thyroxine and TRAb, thyroid ultrasound, and orbital computed tomography. Ficoll-Paque density gradient centrifugation was used to isolate PBMCs from 8.5 to 10 ml of fresh peripheral blood. Total RNA was extracted using Trizol reagent, and RNA quality was assessed on an Agilent 2100 Bioanalyzer. The TCR beta CDR3 regions were amplified from the RNA transcripts. For the first round of RT-PCR on the TCR CDR3, the HTBI primer set was used together with the Qiagen OneStep RT-PCR kit. The libraries were constructed in a second round of multiplex PCR and then size-selected and purified. Sequencing of the libraries was done on an Illumina HiSeq2000 using paired-end 100 bp reads. In the original analysis: Raw data were processed with SOAPnuke, discarding reads with adapters, uncalled bases, mean Phred below 15, or no exact constant-primer or identifier match. COPE v1.2.5 was used to merge the high-quality paired reads, and each unique nucleotide sequence was defined as a clonotype. Clonotypes were aligned to IMGT TRBV, TRBD and TRBJ reference segments using MiTCR v1.1. Only V-J combinations with frequency above 0.0001, covering 99.2% of repertoires, were analysed. The TCS score was defined as the ratio of F50 (clonal expansion) to E x V (chaos), calculated using BLOSUM62-based TCRdist between CDR3 peptides within each V-J. Welch's t-statistics and random forest reduced fewer than 600 V-J features to under 15, which were used in a naive Bayes classifier (R e1071). TCRdb ran its own pipeline on the public reads, namely fastp trimming at Q25 and MiXCR clone calling, and kept in-frame beta chains. Every entry covers one CDR3 protein and lists the most common genes and DNA from its rows. What appears here as the V and J calls and clone size reflects TCRdb's work, not the paper's. The sample table holds hundreds of thousands of distinct CDR3 sequences, of which roughly 13% were seen once. 9.2% of the sample is in the top ten clones.

A note on this clonotype: What antigen it recognizes has not been identified. This may stem from a read error, because a much larger clone lies one nucleotide away.

The sequence was obtained from a woman under 30 with Graves' hyperthyroidism. Sequencing was performed on blood.

Here the CDR3 is given as CASRAQGVSEASF. The nucleotide sequence is TGTGCCAGCAGAGCACAGGGGGTCTCTGAAGCTTCCTTT. The chain is encoded by TRBV6-1 joined to TRBJ1-1, with 8 middle bases fitting TRBD1. The germline V gene gives CDR1 as MNHNS and CDR2 as SASEGT. The CDR3 has 13 amino acids, counting the end cysteine and phenylalanine. This entry keeps only the CDR3 DNA: 39 bases, framed from base 1.